The 20 T cell receptor beta chains below were found in one sample sequenced in a study of cytomegalovirus exposure and HLA in healthy donors. Use of 60 Vbeta and 13 Jbeta primers characterized the PCR. Profiled with immunoSEQ multiplex PCR; TCRdb holds only in-frame clones, not every one. Of roughly 140,000 clones in the sample, 50% to 75% were seen once. Sample: PBMCs. The receptor source for this set is a woman younger than 45 in good health and CMV-seropositive.

The J gene is TRBJ2-1, the V gene TRBV5-1; 9 positions match TRBD1. The CDR3 is 14 residues long. Unmatched junction bases numbered 2, after V lost 0 bases and J lost 7 bases. Germline V gene sequence: CDR1 SGHRS, CDR2 YFSETQ. The CDR3 region is CASSLDRGRNEQFF. The CDR3 bases are TGCGCCAGCAGCTTGGACAGGGGGCGAAATGAGCAGTTCTTC.

The chain has TRBV27 and TRBJ2-7; 12 bases match TRBD2. From germline, CDR1 is MNHEY and CDR2 SMNVEV (reference sequence). This CDR3 region has 19 residues. After removal of 8 bases from V and 0 bases from J, the junction contained 17 bases not matched to a gene. The chain's CDR3 is CASDSHIGTSGRSSYEQYF. In nucleotides, the CDR3 is TGTGCCAGCGATTCTCATATAGGGACTAGCGGGCGAAGCTCCTACGAGCAGTACTTC.

The DNA for the CDR3 is TGCGCCAGCTGTAGCGGGGGGGTTTCTAGCACAGATACGCAGTATTTT. Its protein product is CASCSGGVSSTDTQYF. V usage is TRBV5-1 and J usage is TRBJ2-3; TRBD2 agrees at 11 bases. Germline loops: CDR1 SGHRS, CDR2 YFSETQ. The junction had 7 bases not matched to a gene; V was cut back by 7 bases and J by 0 bases. This CDR3 contains 16 residues.

The gene calls are TRBV15 and TRBJ2-5, with 7 bases identical to TRBD1. The J call may be mistaken, given a closer DNA end match to TRBJ2-7. In germline, CDR1 is LNHNV, CDR2 YYDKDF (reference sequence). The CDR3 runs 13 residues. CDR3 nucleotide sequence: TGTGCCACCAGCTATGACAGGGAATACGAGCAGTACTTC. This encodes CATSYDREYEQYF.

The chain uses TRBV15 and TRBJ1-1, with 7 bases lining up with TRBD1. Germline V CDR1 and CDR2: LNHNV, YYDKDF (reference sequence). The CDR3 spans 17 residues. Trimming cost V 3 bases and J 0 bases; bases outside gene matches: 10. This CDR3 reads CATSRRQGSFMNTEAFF. The CDR3 region has the DNA TGTGCCACCAGCAGGAGACAGGGTAGTTTCATGAACACTGAAGCTTTCTTT.

The chain joins TRBV7-2 to TRBJ1-5; D unclear. Germline values: CDR1 SGHTA, CDR2 FQGNSA. Trimming removed 5 bases from V and 2 bases from J, with 10 bases in between. This CDR3 is 14 amino acids long. The CDR3 DNA reads as TGTGCCAGCAGCGAAGTGGTAGGCAATCAGCCCCAGCATTTT. Translating gives CASSEVVGNQPQHF.

The chain joins TRBV5-1 to TRBJ2-5, with 13 bases that match TRBD2. Trimming at V came to 3 bases and at J to 7 bases, leaving 9 bases not matched to a gene. Germline V gene sequence: CDR1 SGHRS, CDR2 YFSETQ. This CDR3 has 16 residues. The CDR3 bases are TGCGCCAGCAGCTCCGGGACTAGCGGGGAGGTGGGGACCCAGTACTTC. Translating it yields CASSSGTSGEVGTQYF. Using reference TRBV5-1 and TRBJ2-5 for the parts outside the CDR3, the full variable domain is KAGVTQTPRYLIKTRGQQVTLSCSPISGHRSVSWYQQTPGQGLQFLFEYFSETQRNKGNFPGRFSGRQFSNSRSEMNVSTLELGDSALYLCASSSGTSGEVGTQYFGPGTRLLVL.

The V gene is TRBV7-2, the J gene TRBJ2-2; tentative D call: TRBD2 (5 bases). CDR3 length equals 16 residues. Germline CDR1 reads SGHTA; CDR2 reads FQGNSA. V was pared by 5 bases and J by 2 bases, with 15 bases between. The CDR3, as DNA: TGTGCCAGCAGCCCCCTCCGCGGACTTAACACCGGGGAGCTGTTTTTT. Translated, it gives CASSPLRGLNTGELFF.

V and J are TRBV6-1 and TRBJ2-7; the D gene is possibly TRBD1 (6 bases). Looked up from germline, CDR1 is MNHNS and CDR2 is SASEGT. CDR3 length: 15 residues. The germline V and J ends were trimmed by 0 bases and 2 bases, with 11 bases remaining between them. DNA for the CDR3: TGTGCCAGCAGTGAAGCAGCGACAGGTACCTACGAGCAGTACTTC. It specifies CASSEAATGTYEQYF.

The rearrangement uses TRBV2 and TRBJ2-1; D not certain. With 7 bases removed from V and 9 bases from J, the gap between germline ends came to 13 bases. This CDR3 is 12 amino acids long. The germline CDR1 and CDR2 sequences are SNHLY and FYNNEI. CDR3 region: CASTRPRGEQFF. Written as DNA, the CDR3 is TGTGCCAGCACCAGACCCCGCGGTGAGCAGTTCTTC.

This clone was seen only a few times. The V gene is TRBV6-1, the J gene TRBJ1-2; 8 positions agree with TRBD1. Trimming at V came to 3 bases and at J to 4 bases, leaving 7 bases not matched to a gene. The CDR3 length is 15 residues. Germline CDR1 reads MNHNS; CDR2 reads SASEGT. In DNA form, the CDR3 reads TGTGCCAGCAGTGAGATGACAGGGGATATCTATGGCTACACCTTC. As protein: CASSEMTGDIYGYTF.

The chain links TRBV10-1 to TRBJ2-7, with D tentatively TRBD1 (5 bases). Germline-derived CDR1 and CDR2 are WNHNN and SYGVQD (reference sequence). The V gene lost 0 bases and the J gene lost 5 bases, with 8 bases spanning the gap. The CDR3 contains 13 residues. CDR3 residues: CASSESTEDEQYF. The CDR3 DNA sequence: TGCGCCAGCAGTGAGTCGACAGAGGACGAGCAGTACTTC.

There are a few counts of this clone. This chain links TRBV19 with TRBJ2-5; 8 nucleotides match TRBD1. Losses at the gene ends were 5 bases for V and 1 base for J; bases not matched to a gene: 9. The germline CDR1 and CDR2 sequences are LNHDA and SQIVND (reference sequence). The CDR3 contains 16 residues. CDR3 region: CASSLRQGSGQETQYF. The DNA of the CDR3 is TGTGCCAGTAGTCTCAGACAGGGGTCGGGCCAAGAGACCCAGTACTTC.

The chain is built from TRBV9 and TRBJ1-2; 9 positions match TRBD1. CDR3 length: 15 residues. The germline CDR1 and CDR2 sequences are SGDLS and YYNGEE. V lost 4 bases to trimming and J lost 8 bases; unmatched junction nucleotides: 12. The chain's CDR3 is CASSSTLQGAGGYTF. The CDR3 coding sequence is TGTGCCAGCAGCTCGACCTTACAGGGGGCGGGCGGCTACACCTTC. Together with reference TRBV9 and TRBJ1-2, the CDR3 gives the full variable domain: DSGVTQTPKHLITATGQRVTLRCSPRSGDLSVYWYQQSLDQGLQFLIQYYNGEERAKGNILERFSAQQFPDLHSELNLSSLELGDSALYFCASSSTLQGAGGYTFGSGTRLTVV.

This clone was observed many times. CDR3 sequence: CASSQDRVGNTIYF. The CDR3 DNA is TGTGCCAGCAGCCAAGACCGAGTGGGAAACACCATATATTTT. The V call is TRBV14, the J call TRBJ1-3, with unresolved D. Germline CDR1 is SGHDN and CDR2 is FVKESK. V lost 0 bases and J 4 bases, leaving 7 bases between the germline ends. This CDR3 has 14 amino acids.

J is TRBJ1-1 and V is TRBV10-3, with 12 positions matching TRBD1. Germline V gene sequence: CDR1 ENHRY, CDR2 SYGVKD. Losses at the gene ends were 6 bases for V and 1 base for J; bases not matched to a gene: 3. CDR3 size: 15 residues. The chain's CDR3 is CAIREGQGANTEAFF. The CDR3 DNA reads as TGTGCCATCAGAGAGGGACAGGGGGCGAACACTGAAGCTTTCTTT.

Only a few counts were recorded for this clone. The chain has TRBV19 and TRBJ2-6; D remains ambiguous. CDR1 is LNHDA and CDR2 is SQIVND in the germline V gene (reference sequence). Trimming removed 6 bases at V and 0 bases at J, with 9 bases between. The CDR3 sequence is 15 residues long. In DNA, the CDR3 is TGTGCCAGTAGCCCAAGACTCTCTGGGGCCAACGTCCTGACTTTC. It encodes CASSPRLSGANVLTF.

Worth noting for this clone: The same CDR3 can be traced to other DNA sequences in this sample. V and J are TRBV20-1 and TRBJ1-1, with D uncertain. CDR3 size: 11 residues. Germline lookup yields CDR1 DFQATT and CDR2 SNEGSKA (reference sequence). Between the trimmed V and J ends, which lost 6 bases and 1 base, there was a span of 6 bases. In nucleotides, the CDR3 is TGCAGTGCGTCGCGGAACACTGAAGCTTTCTTT. Its protein product is CSASRNTEAFF.

CDR3 protein: CASRRQGYSPLHF. For the CDR3, the DNA is TGTGCCAGCAGAAGACAGGGTTATTCACCCCTCCACTTT. This chain uses TRBV11-2 with TRBJ1-6; 7 nucleotides align to TRBD1. V trimming: 6 bases; J trimming: 8 bases; junction bases outside the gene matches: 4. The germline V gene encodes CDR1 SGHAT and CDR2 FQNNGV. The CDR3 is 13 amino acids.

The chain carries TRBV15 and TRBJ2-2; a weak D match, TRBD1 (5 bases). The CDR3 length is 13 residues. Germline-derived CDR1 and CDR2 are LNHNV and YYDKDF (reference sequence). Trimming left V 5 bases short and J 4 bases short, with 8 bases between. The CDR3 sequence is CATSDRFTGELFF. Here the CDR3 DNA reads TGTGCCACCAGCGACAGATTCACCGGGGAGCTGTTTTTT.